Each of the 9 T cell receptor beta chains below was sequenced from the same sample in a study of blood T cell repertoires in COVID-19. Some clones are missing from TCRdb's copy, which holds only in-frame ones; the method was immunoSEQ multiplex PCR. The sample contains over 120,000 clones, roughly 80% of which appear only once. Sequencing used peripheral blood. The receptors derive from a man between 65 and 80 years old who had recovered from COVID-19.

The chain uses TRBV15 and TRBJ2-5; 10 nucleotides align to TRBD2. This CDR3 region has 20 residues. V was clipped by 0 bases and J by 5 bases; unmatched bases: 18. CDR1 and CDR2 from the germline V gene are LNHNV and YYDKDF (reference sequence). CDR3 nucleotides: TGTGCCACCAGCAGAGATGGGTTGAAAAGCGGGAGGGCCTCGGGGGAGACCCAGTACTTC. It codes for CATSRDGLKSGRASGETQYF.

V and J are TRBV7-9 and TRBJ2-7, with TRBD2 matching over 8 bases. Germline-derived CDR1 and CDR2 are SEHNR and FQNEAQ (reference sequence). V was pared by 5 bases and J by 2 bases, with 8 bases of the junction left unmatched. This CDR3 spans 15 amino acids. The CDR3 region is CASSLSGSTAYEQYF. The CDR3 DNA reads TGTGCCAGCAGCCTAAGCGGGAGTACGGCCTACGAGCAGTACTTC.

This clone was observed a handful of times. The chain links TRBV13 to TRBJ2-5, with 7 bases that match TRBD1. Trimming at V came to 5 bases and at J to 4 bases, leaving 10 bases not matched to a gene. Germline loops: CDR1 PRHDT, CDR2 FYEKMQ (reference sequence). This CDR3 is 15 amino acids long. The CDR3 region is CASSPRQGFLETQYF. For the CDR3, the DNA is TGTGCCAGCAGCCCTCGACAGGGTTTTCTAGAGACCCAGTACTTC.

This chain connects TRBV2 to TRBJ2-7, with TRBD1 identical over 12 bases. This CDR3 comprises 14 residues. CDR1 is SNHLY and CDR2 is FYNNEI in the germline V gene. V dropped 8 bases and J dropped 6; count of bases not matched to a gene: 8. CDR3 coding DNA: TGTGCCAGCGAAGCCGGGACAGGGGGCATCGAGCAGTACTTC. It encodes CASEAGTGGIEQYF. Based on the CDR3 plus reference TRBV2 and TRBJ2-7, the full variable domain is EPEVTQTPSHQVTQMGQEVILRCVPISNHLYFYWYRQILGQKVEFLVSFYNNEISEKSEIFDDQFSVERPDGSNFTLKIRSTKLEDSAMYFCASEAGTGGIEQYFGPGTRLTVT.

On this clone itself: The sample has other DNA sequences that encode this CDR3 too. The rearrangement uses TRBV19 and TRBJ2-6; 8 positions match TRBD1. In germline, CDR1 is LNHDA, CDR2 SQIVND (reference sequence). The CDR3 consists of 15 residues. Trimming took 6 bases from V and 3 from J; bases not matched to a gene: 4. CDR3 DNA: TGTGCCAGTAGACGACAGGGGTTTGGGGCCAACGTCCTGACTTTC. Translating gives CASRRQGFGANVLTF. The full variable domain, in which reference TRBV19 and TRBJ2-6 provide the parts outside the CDR3, is DGGITQSPKYLFRKEGQNVTLSCEQNLNHDAMYWYRQDPGQGLRLIYYSQIVNDFQKGDIAEGYSVSREKKESFPLTVTSAQKNPTAFYLCASRRQGFGANVLTFGAGSRLTVL.

The rearrangement links TRBV7-9 to TRBJ1-2; TRBD1 might be the D (5 bases). V was trimmed by 2 bases and J by 4 bases, leaving 17 bases between them. The CDR3 runs 16 residues. Germline-derived CDR1 and CDR2 are SEHNR and FQNEAQ (reference sequence). This chain's CDR3 is CASSLNPIQGAYGYTF. As DNA, the CDR3 is TGTGCCAGCAGCTTAAATCCGATCCAGGGTGCCTATGGCTACACCTTC.

The chain carries TRBV7-2 and TRBJ2-7; D possibly corresponds to TRBD1 (8 bases). Between the trimmed V and J ends, which lost 5 bases and 0 bases, there was a span of 14 bases. Germline-derived CDR1 and CDR2 are SGHTA and FQGNSA. The CDR3 runs to 15 residues. The CDR3 loop is CASSGTGGGSYEQYF. CDR3 in DNA: TGTGCCAGCAGCGGCACAGGGGGGGGCTCCTACGAGCAGTACTTC.

In its sample, this clone was seen a few times. The genes are TRBV6-2 or TRBV6-3 and TRBJ1-3; no definite D call. The CDR3 covers 18 residues. Trimming took off 2 bases at V and 0 bases at J, with 17 bases between the two ends. Germline V gene data show CDR1 as MNHEY and CDR2 as SVGEGT. CDR3 loop: CASSYLQVGEYSGNTIYF. The DNA for the CDR3 is TGTGCCAGCAGTTACCTTCAGGTCGGGGAATACTCTGGAAACACCATATATTTT.

The chain combines TRBV4-1 with TRBJ1-2; the D gene is possibly TRBD1 (6 bases). CDR3 length equals 16 residues. Germline V lookup: CDR1 MGHRA, CDR2 YSYEKL. V shed 0 bases and J shed 8 bases, with 19 bases lying between them. The CDR3 spells CASSQEGGGGGEGYTF. For the CDR3, the DNA is TGCGCCAGCAGCCAAGAGGGGGGCGGGGGCGGTGAGGGCTACACCTTC.